The present T cell receptor (beta chain) was sequenced within a study of blood T cells in healthy people across ages. On this clonotype itself: The antigen is unknown.

A second PCR, run for roughly 7 to 11 cycles, used a sample-barcoded 5' primer plus a J-beta primer mix. Unique molecular identifiers of 12 random nucleotides labeled each cDNA. TCRdb processed the 5' RACE reads anew with MiXCR; each CDR3 protein has one entry. Of about 1.6 million distinct CDR3 sequences in the sample, 30% to 40% were seen once. General study findings and limits: Higher diversity, along with more naive CD4+ cells, distinguished long-lived donors from aged donors. CMV status of donors was unknown, possibly confounding expanded clonotype changes.

CDR1 SGDLS and CDR2 YYNGEE come from the germline V gene. The CDR3 loop spans 16 amino acids. Trimming pared 4 bases from V and 0 bases from J, leaving 17 bases between. The sequence was collected from a woman aged 25-40 years in good health. V gene TRBV9 combines with J gene TRBJ2-7; a possible D gene is TRBD2 (5 bases). Source material: blood. The CDR3 here is CASSPSPPGNSYEQYV. CDR3 coding DNA: TGTGCCAGCAGCCCAAGCCCCCCGGGGAACTCCTACGAGCAGTACGTC.